This TCR beta chain originates from a study of early T cells in non-severe SARS-CoV-2 infection. The wider study: Investigators sequenced bulk RNA drawn from unsorted whole blood, and chains remained unpaired. Study results and caveats: Matching against VDJdb likely underestimated virus-specific expansions, favoring anti-spike CD8.

Only a few counts were recorded for this clonotype. Its antigen remains unidentified. Unique molecular identifiers were attached to individual cDNA molecules. TCRdb processed the 5' RACE reads anew with MiXCR; each CDR3 protein has one entry. The sample lists about 66,000 distinct CDR3 sequences; about 17% were seen once. The V end was cut by 4 bases, the J end by 1 base, with 7 bases between. Germline V gene lookup returns CDR1 WSHSY and CDR2 SAAADI. The CDR3 consists of 13 residues. The source is an adult who was a healthcare worker with PCR-confirmed SARS-CoV-2 infection or an uninfected control (not recorded which). Sample: whole blood, taken at baseline. The genes are TRBV10-2 and TRBJ1-1; TRBD1 is a possible D gene (6 bases). The CDR3 region is CASSATGNTEAFF. In DNA form, the CDR3 reads TGCGCCAGCAGTGCGACAGGGAACACTGAAGCTTTCTTT.